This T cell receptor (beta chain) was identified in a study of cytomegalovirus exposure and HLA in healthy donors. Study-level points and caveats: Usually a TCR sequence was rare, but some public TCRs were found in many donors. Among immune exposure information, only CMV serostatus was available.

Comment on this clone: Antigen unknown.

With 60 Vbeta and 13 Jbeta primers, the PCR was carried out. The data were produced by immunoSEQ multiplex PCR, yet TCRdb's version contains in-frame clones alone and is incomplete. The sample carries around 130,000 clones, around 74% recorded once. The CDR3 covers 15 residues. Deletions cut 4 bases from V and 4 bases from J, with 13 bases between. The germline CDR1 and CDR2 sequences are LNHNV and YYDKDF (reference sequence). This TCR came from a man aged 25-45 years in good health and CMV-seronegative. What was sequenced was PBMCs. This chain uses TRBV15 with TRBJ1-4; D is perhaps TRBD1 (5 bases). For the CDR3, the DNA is TGTGCCACCAGCACGATCAGACAGTTTAATGAAAAACTGTTTTTT. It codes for CATSTIRQFNEKLFF.